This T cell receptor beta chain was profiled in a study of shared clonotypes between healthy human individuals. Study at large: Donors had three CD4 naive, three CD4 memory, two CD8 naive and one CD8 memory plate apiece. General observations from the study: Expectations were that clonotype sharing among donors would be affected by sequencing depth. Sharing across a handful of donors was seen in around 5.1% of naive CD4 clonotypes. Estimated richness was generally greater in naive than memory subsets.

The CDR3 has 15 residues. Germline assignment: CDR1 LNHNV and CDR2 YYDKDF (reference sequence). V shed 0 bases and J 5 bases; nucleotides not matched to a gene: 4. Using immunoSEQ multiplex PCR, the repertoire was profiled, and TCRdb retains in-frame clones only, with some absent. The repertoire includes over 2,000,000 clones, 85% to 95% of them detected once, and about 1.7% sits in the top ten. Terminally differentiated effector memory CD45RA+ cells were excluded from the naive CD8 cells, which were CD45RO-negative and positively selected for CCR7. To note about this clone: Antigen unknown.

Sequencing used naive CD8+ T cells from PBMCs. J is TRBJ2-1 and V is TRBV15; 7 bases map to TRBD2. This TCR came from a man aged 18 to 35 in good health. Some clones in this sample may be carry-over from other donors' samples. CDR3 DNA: TGTGCCACCAGCAGAGAGAGTCTAGCGGACAATGAGCAGTTCTTC. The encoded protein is CATSRESLADNEQFF.